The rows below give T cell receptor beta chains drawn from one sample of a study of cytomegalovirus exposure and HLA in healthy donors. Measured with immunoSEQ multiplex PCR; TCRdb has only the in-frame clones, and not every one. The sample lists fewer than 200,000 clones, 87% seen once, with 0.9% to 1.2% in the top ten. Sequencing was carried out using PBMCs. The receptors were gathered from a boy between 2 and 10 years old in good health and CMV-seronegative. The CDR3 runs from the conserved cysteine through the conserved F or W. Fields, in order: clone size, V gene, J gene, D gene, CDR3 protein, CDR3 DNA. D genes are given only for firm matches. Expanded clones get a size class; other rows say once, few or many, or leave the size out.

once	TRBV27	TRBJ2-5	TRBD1	CASRLGTGKETQYF	TGTGCCAGCAGACTCGGGACAGGAAAAGAGACCCAGTACTTC
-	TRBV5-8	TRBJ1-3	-	CASSLVGGLGNTIYF	TGTGCCAGCAGCTTGGTCGGGGGGCTAGGAAACACCATATATTTT
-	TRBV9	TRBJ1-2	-	CASSGAGYTF	TGTGCCAGCAGCGGGGCTGGCTACACCTTC
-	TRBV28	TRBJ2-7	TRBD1	CASTTGGRYEQYF	TGTGCCAGCACCACAGGGGGACGCTACGAGCAGTACTTC
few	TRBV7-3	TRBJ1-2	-	CASSPKPGLFGYTF	TGTGCCAGCAGCCCCAAGCCAGGCCTGTTTGGCTACACCTTC
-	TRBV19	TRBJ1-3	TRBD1	CASSIKGAKTGNTIYF	TGTGCCAGTAGTATAAAGGGGGCGAAAACTGGAAACACCATATATTTT
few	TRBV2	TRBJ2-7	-	CASRGGAYEQYF	TGTGCCAGTAGGGGGGGGGCCTACGAGCAGTACTTC
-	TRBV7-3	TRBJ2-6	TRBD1	CASLVRGTGVPGANVLTF	TGTGCCAGCCTCGTACGGGGGACAGGGGTACCCGGGGCCAACGTCCTGACTTTC
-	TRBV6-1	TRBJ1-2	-	CASRRPGATNYGYTF	TGTGCCAGCAGGAGGCCAGGGGCCACTAACTATGGCTACACCTTC
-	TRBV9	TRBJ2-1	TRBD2	CASSVGLAGVGSPWDEQFF	TGTGCCAGCAGCGTAGGACTAGCGGGAGTAGGATCCCCCTGGGATGAGCAGTTCTTC
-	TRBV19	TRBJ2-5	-	CASSIGEVRGGKTQYF	TGTGCCAGTAGTATAGGGGAGGTTCGTGGTGGGAAGACCCAGTACTTC
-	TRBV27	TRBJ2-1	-	CASSLSRLSDYNEQFF	TGTGCCAGCAGTTTATCGAGACTCTCCGACTACAATGAGCAGTTCTTC
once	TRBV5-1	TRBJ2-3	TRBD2	CASSAPGLAGKDTQYF	TGCGCCAGCAGCGCGCCGGGACTAGCGGGGAAAGATACGCAGTATTTT
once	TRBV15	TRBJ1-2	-	CATSRDRAGAEGYTF	TGTGCCACCAGCAGAGATCGGGCTGGGGCGGAGGGCTACACCTTC
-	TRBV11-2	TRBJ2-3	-	CASSSPTGKPDTQYF	TGTGCCAGCAGCTCTCCAACAGGGAAACCAGATACGCAGTATTTT
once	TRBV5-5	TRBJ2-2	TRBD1	CASSWEDRAGPGELFF	TGTGCCAGCAGCTGGGAAGACAGGGCCGGGCCCGGGGAGCTGTTTTTT
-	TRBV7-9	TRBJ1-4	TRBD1	CASSENRGELFF	TGTGCCAGCAGCGAGAACAGGGGGGAACTGTTTTTT
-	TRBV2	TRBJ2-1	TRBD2	CASSLGLAGLDEQFF	TGTGCCAGCAGCCTCGGACTAGCGGGGCTAGATGAGCAGTTCTTC
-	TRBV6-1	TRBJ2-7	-	CASRMTGPYEQYF	TGTGCCAGCAGAATGACAGGACCCTACGAGCAGTACTTC
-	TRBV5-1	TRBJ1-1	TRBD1	CASSFFPPGQGDTEAFF	TGCGCCAGCAGCTTCTTCCCTCCGGGACAGGGAGACACTGAAGCTTTCTTT
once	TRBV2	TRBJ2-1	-	CASSLGGTLTEQFF	TGTGCCAGCAGCCTCGGAGGGACTTTGACTGAGCAGTTCTTC
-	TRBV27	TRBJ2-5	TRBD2	CASSLAPRSLAGGPGAQYF	TGTGCCAGCAGTTTAGCCCCCCGGTCCCTAGCGGGGGGGCCCGGGGCCCAGTACTTC
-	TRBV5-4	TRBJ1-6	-	CASSLDRGSSYNSPLHF	TGTGCCAGCAGCTTGGATCGCGGAAGCTCCTATAATTCACCCCTCCACTTT
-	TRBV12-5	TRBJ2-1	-	CASGLSPGLPRGDEQFF	TGTGCTAGTGGTTTGTCCCCCGGACTCCCTCGCGGGGATGAGCAGTTCTTC
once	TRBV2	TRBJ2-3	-	CASARRMADTQYF	TGTGCCAGCGCCCGTAGAATGGCAGATACGCAGTATTTT
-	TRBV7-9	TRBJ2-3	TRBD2	CASSPPGLAYGTDTQYF	TGTGCCAGCAGCCCGCCGGGACTAGCGTACGGGACAGATACGCAGTATTTT
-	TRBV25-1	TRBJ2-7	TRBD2	CASSELSGGAYEQYF	TGTGCCAGCAGTGAATTGAGCGGGGGGGCCTACGAGCAGTACTTC
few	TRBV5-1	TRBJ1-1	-	CASSSSGLMNTEAFF	TGCGCCAGCAGCTCCTCGGGACTTATGAACACTGAAGCTTTCTTT
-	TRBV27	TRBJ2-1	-	CASSFREYNEQFF	TGTGCCAGCAGTTTCCGGGAGTACAATGAGCAGTTCTTC
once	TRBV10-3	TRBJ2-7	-	CAISVHLSVYEQYF	TGTGCCATCAGTGTGCACCTTAGTGTCTACGAGCAGTACTTC
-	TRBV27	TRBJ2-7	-	CASSLQTVPARYEQYF	TGTGCCAGCAGTTTACAAACAGTACCTGCGCGCTACGAGCAGTACTTC
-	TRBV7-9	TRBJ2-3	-	CASGSRDSRTDTQYF	TGTGCCAGCGGCTCGCGGGACAGTCGCACAGATACGCAGTATTTT
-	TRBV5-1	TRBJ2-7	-	CASSFRGHEQYF	TGCGCCAGCAGCTTCAGGGGCCACGAGCAGTACTTC
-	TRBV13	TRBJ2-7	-	CASSFEPGRSDEQYF	TGTGCCAGCAGCTTTGAGCCAGGGCGGTCCGACGAGCAGTACTTC
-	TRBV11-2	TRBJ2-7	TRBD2	CAGSLERTSGYEQYF	TGTGCCGGCAGCTTAGAAAGGACTAGCGGCTACGAGCAGTACTTC
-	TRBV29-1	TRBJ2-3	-	CSVALSVTTDTQYF	TGCAGCGTGGCCCTGAGCGTTACCACAGATACGCAGTATTTT
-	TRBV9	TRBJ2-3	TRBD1	CASRRDSSTDTQYF	TGTGCCAGCAGACGGGACAGCAGCACAGATACGCAGTATTTT
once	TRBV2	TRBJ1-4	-	CASRDRLGLFF	TGTGCCAGCAGAGACAGGCTCGGACTGTTTTTT
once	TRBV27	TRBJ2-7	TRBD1	CASSFLGQGTYEQYF	TGTGCCAGCAGTTTTTTGGGACAGGGGACCTACGAGCAGTACTTC
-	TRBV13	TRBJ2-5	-	CASSLMVSSGETQYF	TGTGCCAGCAGCTTAATGGTATCTTCGGGGGAGACCCAGTACTTC
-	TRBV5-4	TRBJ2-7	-	CASSHPGLSVEQYF	TGTGCCAGCAGCCATCCGGGACTCTCGGTAGAGCAGTACTTC
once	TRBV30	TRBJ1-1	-	CAWSAGLNTEAFF	TGTGCCTGGAGTGCAGGATTAAACACTGAAGCTTTCTTT
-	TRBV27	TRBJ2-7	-	CASRSTGNPYEQYF	TGTGCCAGCAGATCAACCGGGAACCCCTACGAGCAGTACTTC
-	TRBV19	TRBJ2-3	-	CASSMARRADTQYF	TGTGCCAGTAGTATGGCTCGGCGGGCAGATACGCAGTATTTT
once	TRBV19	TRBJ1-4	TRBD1	CASSLDREHEKLFF	TGTGCCAGTAGCCTGGACAGGGAGCATGAAAAACTGTTTTTT
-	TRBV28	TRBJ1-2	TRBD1	CASSSHRGRKVNYGYTF	TGTGCCAGCAGTTCGCACAGGGGGCGTAAAGTAAACTATGGCTACACCTTC
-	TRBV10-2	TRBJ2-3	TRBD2	CATNPNRGGPEDTQYF	TGCGCCACCAACCCTAACCGGGGGGGGCCCGAAGATACGCAGTATTTT
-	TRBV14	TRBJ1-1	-	CASSPPGRALLTLTEAFF	TGTGCCAGCAGCCCGCCCGGGAGGGCCCTCTTAACCCTCACTGAAGCTTTCTTT
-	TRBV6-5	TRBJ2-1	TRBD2	CASSNGGGHEQFF	TGTGCCAGCAGCAATGGGGGGGGACATGAGCAGTTCTTC